These 24 T cell receptor beta chains originate from one sample sequenced in a study of T cells after yellow fever vaccination. One entry per CDR3 protein, called by TCRdb with MiXCR from the 5' RACE reads. Here the sample spans about 50,000 distinct CDR3 sequences, 7.4% being singletons. The sample consisted of CD8+ T cells sorted from PBMCs, taken less than 16 days after the first yellow fever vaccination. These receptors were obtained from a man aged 18 to 35 who received the YFV17D yellow fever vaccine.

This clonotype was observed at least ten times. This chain connects TRBV20-1 to TRBJ2-1; TRBD1 aligns across 9 bases. Per the germline V gene, CDR1 is DFQATT and CDR2 is SNEGSKA (reference sequence). The CDR3 is 19 residues long. The J segment lost 0 bases and the V segment lost 3 bases, leaving 15 bases of the junction unmatched. The CDR3 sequence: CSARRWDRVYRSSYNEQFF. The CDR3 DNA follows: TGCAGTGCTAGGCGTTGGGACAGGGTTTATCGGAGCTCCTACAATGAGCAGTTCTTC.

The sample holds many counts of this clonotype. The chain uses TRBV25-1 and TRBJ2-2; 7 bases fit TRBD2. The V gene end was trimmed by 3 bases and the J gene end by 7 bases; junction bases not matched to a gene: 5. This CDR3 is built from 14 residues. CDR1 is MGHDK and CDR2 is SYGVNS in the germline V gene. The CDR3 DNA reads TGTGCCAGCAGTGAGGGACTAACACTCGGGGAGCTGTTTTTT. It yields the protein CASSEGLTLGELFF.

The table lists this clonotype with many counts. This chain joins TRBV19 and TRBJ1-5; D perhaps matches TRBD1 (6 bases). The germline V gene encodes CDR1 LNHDA and CDR2 SQIVND (reference sequence). There are 13 residues in the CDR3. V dropped 6 bases and J dropped 7 bases, with 13 bases sitting between them. CDR3 nucleotide sequence: TGTGCCAGTAGAACAGGGTACGGACAGCCCCAGCATTTT. Translated, it gives CASRTGYGQPQHF.

In its sample, this clonotype was seen many times. The J gene is TRBJ2-7, the V gene TRBV7-2, with 10 bases identical to TRBD2. Trimming took 2 bases from V and 0 from J; bases not matched to a gene: 16. The CDR3 runs to 20 residues. In germline, CDR1 is SGHTA, CDR2 FQGNSA. The CDR3, as DNA: TGTGCCAGCAGCTTAAAAGGCCGGAGACTAGCGGGCGAAAGCTCCTACGAGCAGTACTTC. This translates into CASSLKGRRLAGESSYEQYF.

Comment on this clonotype: The junction departs from the called germline gene at one end, perhaps through a read error. The V and J genes are TRBV11-2 and TRBJ2-3, with 9 bases matching TRBD2. In germline, CDR1 is SGHAT, CDR2 FQNNGV. CDR3 length equals 16 residues. In DNA form, the CDR3 reads TGTGACAGCAGCCGCTCCCTAGCGGGGTGGACAGATACGCAGTATTTT. Encoded protein: CDSSRSLAGWTDTQYF. The variable domain in full, completed from reference TRBV11-2 and TRBJ2-3, reads EAGVAQSPRYKIIEKRQSVAFWCNPISGHATLYWYQQILGQGPKLLIQFQNNGVVDDSQLPKDRFSAERLKGVDSTLKIQPAKLEDSAVYLCDSSRSLAGWTDTQYFGPGTRLTVL.

This clonotype has at least ten counts. V and J are TRBV5-1 and TRBJ2-7; 10 bases match TRBD1. There are 14 residues in the CDR3. Germline CDR1 reads SGHRS; CDR2 reads YFSETQ. With 5 bases clipped from V and 2 bases from J, the junction kept 4 bases outside the gene matches. Written as DNA, the CDR3 is TGCGCCAGCAGACCCGGGACAGGGGCCTACGAGCAGTACGTC. Its translation is CASRPGTGAYEQYV.

In its sample, this clonotype was seen many times. The gene calls are TRBV5-8 and TRBJ2-1; maybe TRBD1 (6 bases). Germline CDR1 and CDR2: SGHTS and YDEGEE. V lost 2 bases, J lost 7 bases, and 16 bases lay in between. The CDR3 has 15 amino acids. CDR3 nucleotides: TGTGCCAGCAGCTTCTATCAGGGGATCGGGAATGAGCAGTTCTTC. Translating it yields CASSFYQGIGNEQFF.

Ten or more counts support this clonotype. This sequence joins TRBV6-5 and TRBJ2-1; D may be TRBD1 or TRBD2 (5 bases each). The CDR3 loop spans 18 amino acids. CDR1 is MNHEY, CDR2 SVGAGI, per germline. Trimming cost V 0 bases and J 0 bases, with 15 bases left between them. The CDR3 region has the DNA TGTGCCAGCAGTTACTCGATTGCGTCGGGGCCCTCCTACAATGAGCAGTTCTTC. It translates to CASSYSIASGPSYNEQFF.

This clonotype was counted at least ten times. The chain couples TRBV6-1 to TRBJ2-5, with 9 bases lining up with TRBD1. Per germline, CDR1 MNHNS and CDR2 SASEGT. V shed 6 bases, J shed 5 bases, and the junction held 16 bases outside the gene matches. The CDR3 consists of 17 residues. The CDR3 sequence: CASRERQGDRVYETQYF. The CDR3 bases are TGTGCCAGCAGGGAGCGCCAGGGGGACAGGGTGTATGAGACCCAGTACTTC.

The sample holds many counts of this clonotype. The chain uses TRBV7-9 and TRBJ2-5, with D hard to call. Germline V gives CDR1 SEHNR, CDR2 FQNEAQ (reference sequence). This CDR3 contains 12 residues. V lost 5 bases to trimming and J lost 4 bases, with 8 bases between them. Here the CDR3 DNA reads TGTGCCAGCAGCCTGATCCGAGAGACCCAGTACTTC. Its protein product is CASSLIRETQYF.

In its sample, this clonotype was seen many times. This chain connects TRBV2 to TRBJ1-6, with D tentatively TRBD1 (5 bases). Trimming removed 7 bases at V and 7 bases at J, with 17 bases between. The CDR3 consists of 15 residues. The germline V gene has CDR1 SNHLY and CDR2 FYNNEI. CDR3 DNA: TGTGCCAGCATCCTCTCGGGGGGATTCAATTCACCCCTCCACTTT. It specifies CASILSGGFNSPLHF.

This clonotype was seen at least ten times. J is TRBJ2-3 and V is TRBV3-1; 8 bases align to TRBD2. Unmatched junction bases numbered 6, after V lost 8 bases and J lost 5 bases. In germline, CDR1 is LGHDT, CDR2 YNNKEL (reference sequence). This CDR3 is 13 amino acids long. CDR3 in DNA: TGTGCCAGCGCCGAAGCGGGGGAAGATACGCAGTATTTT. It codes for CASAEAGEDTQYF.

At least ten counts were recorded for this clonotype. For the CDR3, the DNA is TGTGCCAGCAGCGAGGAGGGGGCGTTCGCTGGAAACACCATATATTTT. Translated, it gives CASSEEGAFAGNTIYF. The chain has TRBV9 and TRBJ1-3; the match to TRBD1 covers 7 bases. CDR3 length: 16 residues. V was clipped by 3 bases and J by 2 bases; unmatched bases: 8. Germline assignment: CDR1 SGDLS and CDR2 YYNGEE.

A few counts support this clonotype. The chain has TRBV6-1 and TRBJ2-3; 7 bases fit TRBD1. Germline CDR1 MNHNS, CDR2 SASEGT. The CDR3 consists of 15 residues. J was trimmed by 6 bases and V by 0 bases; bases with no gene match: 6. The CDR3 bases are TGTGCCAGCAGTGAAGCGGCTGACAGGGTCGATACGCAGTATTTT. Amino acid sequence: CASSEAADRVDTQYF.

This clonotype was observed at least ten times. The chain combines TRBV15 with TRBJ2-1, with 7 bases identical to TRBD2. Trimming took 3 bases from V and 2 from J; bases not matched to a gene: 7. The germline CDR1 and CDR2 sequences are LNHNV and YYDKDF (reference sequence). The CDR3 length is 16 residues. CDR3 in amino acids: CATSRGEGSAYNEQFF. Here the CDR3 DNA reads TGTGCCACCAGCAGGGGGGAGGGTTCTGCCTACAATGAGCAGTTCTTC.

By proportion, this clonotype is large. This chain connects TRBV4-3 to TRBJ2-1; 10 nucleotides agree with TRBD1. Unmatched junction bases numbered 0, after V lost 1 base and J lost 3 bases. The CDR3 consists of 15 residues. From germline, CDR1 is LGHNA and CDR2 YSLEER. CDR3 sequence: CASSQGTGGYNEQFF. In DNA form, the CDR3 reads TGCGCCAGCAGCCAAGGGACAGGGGGCTACAATGAGCAGTTCTTC.

This clonotype appeared many times. The chain uses TRBV20-1 and TRBJ1-1; tentatively, D is TRBD1 (5 bases). The CDR3 covers 16 residues. V lost 6 bases to trimming and J lost 0 bases, with 20 bases between them. CDR1 and CDR2 (germline): DFQATT, SNEGSKA (reference sequence). The CDR3 coding sequence is TGCAGTGCCCAGGGTAGGGGCAAGTTGGTGAACACTGAAGCTTTCTTT. Amino acids: CSAQGRGKLVNTEAFF.

A note on this clonotype: Just one base apart from a much larger clone, this may be a read error. The chain has TRBV6-2 or TRBV6-3 and TRBJ2-7; no clear D gene. V was pared by 10 bases and J by 1 base, with 11 bases between. Germline V CDR1 and CDR2: MNHEY, SVGEGT. The length of the CDR3 is 12 residues. CDR3 nucleotide sequence: TGTGCCATAGCCAGCTTGTCCTACGAGCAGTACTTC. It codes for CAIASLSYEQYF.

This clonotype was observed at least ten times. CDR3 nucleotides: TGTGCCAGCAGCTTAGGGGAGACAGGGGAAAGCCAAGAGACCCAGTACTTC. Amino acids: CASSLGETGESQETQYF. The V gene is TRBV11-2, the J gene TRBJ2-5; 8 positions match TRBD1. Losses at the gene ends were 1 base for V and 1 base for J; bases not matched to a gene: 8. This CDR3 has 17 residues. The germline V gene encodes CDR1 SGHAT and CDR2 FQNNGV.

This clonotype was counted many times. V is TRBV7-3 and J is TRBJ2-5; 9 nucleotides align to TRBD2. Germline V gene sequence: CDR1 SGHTA, CDR2 FQGTGA. There are 16 residues in the CDR3. V lost 5 bases to trimming and J lost 0 bases; unmatched junction nucleotides: 7. DNA for the CDR3: TGTGCCAGCAGCGTCTTAGCGGGGGCCTACCAAGAGACCCAGTACTTC. It translates to CASSVLAGAYQETQYF.

This clonotype was seen repeatedly, ten times or more. The rearrangement uses TRBV15 and TRBJ1-5; maybe TRBD1 (5 bases). The CDR3 contains 13 residues. Germline CDR1 and CDR2: LNHNV and YYDKDF (reference sequence). V was clipped by 5 bases and J by 6 bases, with 11 bases between them. The CDR3 sequence: CATSGSTGQPQHF. CDR3 in DNA: TGTGCCACCAGCGGATCTACAGGTCAGCCCCAGCATTTT.

This clonotype was picked up many times. V is TRBV29-1 and J is TRBJ1-4; D ambiguous. The length of the CDR3 is 14 residues. The V and J ends lost 1 base and 5 bases respectively, with 11 bases between them. CDR1 and CDR2 (germline): SQVTM, ANQGSEA. The CDR3 region is CSVEVVGLNEKLFF. For the CDR3, the DNA is TGCAGCGTTGAAGTGGTCGGACTGAATGAAAAACTGTTTTTT.

This clonotype has a handful of counts. CDR3 in DNA: TGTGCCAGCAGTCCACGGCGACAGGGGGCATACGAGCAGTACTTC. Protein: CASSPRRQGAYEQYF. This rearrangement joins TRBV12-3 or TRBV12-4 to TRBJ2-7, with TRBD1 identical over 10 bases. The CDR3 runs to 15 residues. J lost 4 bases, V lost 5 bases, and 8 bases had no gene match.

This clonotype has at least ten counts. The chain combines TRBV12-3 or TRBV12-4 with TRBJ1-1, with D unresolved. This CDR3 is 15 amino acids long. The germline V and J ends were trimmed by 5 bases and 0 bases, with 13 bases remaining between them. The CDR3 sequence is CASSIWRRLNTEAFF. In DNA form, the CDR3 reads TGTGCCAGCAGTATTTGGCGGAGATTGAACACTGAAGCTTTCTTT.